The 26 T cell receptor beta chains below were found in one sample sequenced in a study of molecular identifiers for immune sequencing clone quantification. TCRdb re-derived calls from the PCR reads in MiXCR, one entry per CDR3 protein. Of about 640,000 distinct CDR3 sequences listed, roughly 21% are singletons. Sequenced: naive CD8+ T cells from blood, with Jurkat cell RNA spiked in. Documented subset: FACS-sorted CD8+CD4-CCR7+CD45RA+ naive T cells. Every receptor here comes from a human donor in good health. Some libraries in this study had Jurkat cell RNA spiked in.

The chain has TRBV3-1 and TRBJ1-5, with D perhaps matching TRBD1 (6 bases). Deletions cut 1 base from V and 0 bases from J, with 13 bases between. Germline V CDR1 and CDR2: LGHDT, YNNKEL (reference sequence). The length of the CDR3 is 17 residues. CDR3: CASSQGRQDYSNQPQHF. CDR3 nucleotides: TGTGCCAGCAGCCAAGGACGACAGGACTATAGCAATCAGCCCCAGCATTTT.

This clonotype was seen ten or more times. This chain uses TRBV7-9 with TRBJ2-3, with D possibly being TRBD1 or TRBD2 (5 bases each). Trimming pared 1 base from V and 4 bases from J, leaving 12 bases between. The V gene's germline CDR1 is SEHNR and CDR2 FQNEAQ (reference sequence). The CDR3 has 15 residues. CDR3: CASSLGAGSPDTQYF. In DNA, the CDR3 is TGTGCCAGCAGCTTAGGGGCAGGGAGCCCAGATACGCAGTATTTT.

This rearrangement joins TRBV6-2 or TRBV6-3 to TRBJ2-3, with no clear D. The DNA end lines up better with TRBJ1-5; the J call may be wrong. CDR1 MNHEY and CDR2 SVGEGT come from the germline V gene. CDR3 length equals 14 residues. The CDR3 is CASSLGSSTDTQHF. CDR3 sequence (DNA): TGTGCCAGCAGTCTCGGGAGCAGCACAGATACGCAGCATTTT.

This clonotype was observed many times. The chain links TRBV4-1 to TRBJ2-7; TRBD2 aligns across 11 bases. CDR3 length equals 18 residues. Germline trimming cut 5 bases from V and 1 base from J; bases unmatched to any gene: 13. The germline gives CDR1 MGHRA, CDR2 YSYEKL. CDR3 region: CASSVILAGDQISYEQYF. DNA for the CDR3: TGCGCCAGCAGCGTGATACTAGCGGGGGACCAAATTTCCTACGAGCAGTACTTC.

This clonotype was recorded at least ten times. The rearrangement uses TRBV6-2 or TRBV6-3 and TRBJ2-2, with D possibly being TRBD1 (6 bases). Germline-derived CDR1 and CDR2 are MNHEY and SVGEGT. V was shortened by 7 bases and J by 8 bases, with 17 bases between the two germline ends. The CDR3 runs to 14 residues. The CDR3 region has the DNA TGTGCCAGCATATCAGGGGAATTGCAAGGGGAGCTGTTTTTT. Translated, it gives CASISGELQGELFF.

This clonotype was seen many times. The chain recombines TRBV19 with TRBJ1-5, with D possibly matching TRBD1 (5 bases). The V gene's germline CDR1 is LNHDA and CDR2 SQIVND (reference sequence). This CDR3 comprises 14 residues. V lost 10 bases to trimming and J lost 0 bases, with 13 bases between them. The CDR3 region has the DNA TGTGCCACCTGGACACCATATAGCAATCAGCCCCAGCATTTT. It specifies CATWTPYSNQPQHF.

The V call is TRBV4-1, the J call TRBJ1-1; 7 bases are a match to TRBD1. This CDR3 is built from 20 residues. Germline V gene sequence: CDR1 MGHRA, CDR2 YSYEKL. Trimming at V came to 4 bases and at J to 4 bases, leaving 24 bases not matched to a gene. The CDR3 spells CASSRFYAETGLVVGTEAFF. As DNA, the CDR3 is TGCGCCAGCAGCCGATTCTACGCCGAGACAGGGCTAGTCGTGGGCACTGAAGCTTTCTTT.

This clonotype was observed many times. The V and J genes are TRBV7-2 and TRBJ1-5; D uncertain. Trimming pared 5 bases from V and 1 base from J, leaving 15 bases between. CDR3 length: 16 residues. Germline V gives CDR1 SGHTA, CDR2 FQGNSA. CDR3 region: CASSGRLEASNQPQHF. Here the CDR3 DNA reads TGTGCCAGCAGCGGGCGGCTTGAGGCAAGCAATCAGCCCCAGCATTTT. The entire variable domain, with the rest obtained from reference TRBV7-2 and TRBJ1-5, is as follows: GAGVSQSPSNKVTEKGKDVELRCDPISGHTALYWYRQSLGQGLEFLIYFQGNSAPDKSGLPSDRFSAERTGGSVSTLTIQRTQQEDSAVYLCASSGRLEASNQPQHFGDGTRLSIL.

Points on this clonotype: A much larger clone lies one base from this, so it may be a read error. V and J are TRBV20-1 and TRBJ2-7; 8 nucleotides match TRBD2. This CDR3 has 14 residues. CDR1 and CDR2 (germline): DFQATT, SNEGSKA (reference sequence). CDR3 region: CRATTSDKKYEQYF. CDR3 sequence (DNA): TGCAGAGCAACGACTAGCGACAAAAAATACGAGCAGTACTTC.

This chain connects TRBV19 to TRBJ1-5; D is unclear. The CDR3 extends over 14 amino acids. The V end lost 7 bases, the J end lost 0 bases, and 10 bases lay between the germline ends. Germline V gene data show CDR1 as LNHDA and CDR2 as SQIVND (reference sequence). The DNA for the CDR3 is TGTGCCAGTACTGAGGACTATAGCAATCAGCCCCAGCATTTT. It codes for CASTEDYSNQPQHF.

This clonotype occurred a few times. The chain combines TRBV4-3 with TRBJ2-7; 9 bases map to TRBD2. The CDR3 extends over 14 amino acids. Per the germline V gene, CDR1 is LGHNA and CDR2 is YSLEER. V lost 1 base to trimming and J lost 2 bases; unmatched junction nucleotides: 0. The CDR3 reads CASSQVAGAYEQYF. The CDR3 nucleotides are TGCGCCAGCAGCCAAGTAGCGGGAGCCTACGAGCAGTACTTC.

There are many counts of this clonotype. The chain couples TRBV24-1 to TRBJ2-1, with 13 bases fitting TRBD2. Unmatched junction bases numbered 6, after V lost 4 bases and J lost 7 bases. The germline V gene has CDR1 KGHDR and CDR2 SFDVKD. CDR3 length: 16 amino acids. The CDR3 spells CATSELGLAGVNEQFF. The CDR3 DNA reads as TGTGCCACCAGTGAACTTGGACTAGCGGGAGTAAATGAGCAGTTCTTC.

The rearrangement uses TRBV7-2 and TRBJ1-5, with 8 bases fitting TRBD1. The CDR3 totals 16 residues. CDR1 and CDR2 from the germline V gene are SGHTA and FQGNSA. V lost 5 bases, J lost 1 base, and 7 bases stayed unmatched. The chain's CDR3 is CASSPGQGQSNQPQHF. CDR3 bases: TGTGCCAGCAGCCCTGGACAGGGACAAAGCAATCAGCCCCAGCATTTT. The full variable domain, its missing parts supplied by reference TRBV7-2 and TRBJ1-5, is GAGVSQSPSNKVTEKGKDVELRCDPISGHTALYWYRQSLGQGLEFLIYFQGNSAPDKSGLPSDRFSAERTGGSVSTLTIQRTQQEDSAVYLCASSPGQGQSNQPQHFGDGTRLSIL.

This clonotype was observed many times. This chain uses TRBV20-1 with TRBJ2-5, with 9 nucleotides matching TRBD2. V was pared by 6 bases and J by 2 bases, with 7 bases of the junction left unmatched. The CDR3 contains 14 residues. Germline-derived CDR1 and CDR2 are DFQATT and SNEGSKA (reference sequence). CDR3 sequence reads: CSAGGSGRQETQYF. CDR3 coding DNA: TGCAGTGCCGGGGGTAGCGGGAGACAAGAGACCCAGTACTTC.

There are many counts of this clonotype. The chain uses TRBV7-9 and TRBJ1-2; D gene uncertain. There are 17 residues in the CDR3. Germline assignment: CDR1 SEHNR and CDR2 FQNEAQ (reference sequence). With 7 bases removed from V and 1 base from J, the gap between germline ends came to 22 bases. CDR3 sequence reads: CASTHILRIEINYGYTF. The CDR3 nucleotides are TGTGCCAGCACCCATATCCTGAGGATTGAGATTAACTATGGCTACACCTTC.

This clonotype was seen repeatedly, ten times or more. The gene calls are TRBV28 and TRBJ2-5; 11 bases agree with TRBD2. With 2 bases clipped from V and 1 base from J, the junction kept 3 bases outside the gene matches. The CDR3 is made up of 16 amino acids. Germline loops: CDR1 MDHEN, CDR2 SYDVKM. In nucleotides, the CDR3 is TGTGCCAGCAGTTTAGCTAGCGGGAGGATCCAAGAGACCCAGTACTTC. Translation: CASSLASGRIQETQYF.

V is TRBV29-1 and J is TRBJ2-7, with D possibly being TRBD1 or TRBD2 (6 bases each). Looked up from germline, CDR1 is SQVTM and CDR2 is ANQGSEA. The V end was cut by 5 bases, the J end by 5 bases, with 16 bases between. CDR3 length: 13 amino acids. The CDR3 DNA reads as TGCAGCGTTCCGGGGGTACAGGGCCACGAGCAGTACTTC. Its protein is CSVPGVQGHEQYF.

V gene TRBV7-9 combines with J gene TRBJ2-3; 13 nucleotides align to TRBD2. V lost 5 bases, J lost 4 bases, and 9 bases stayed unmatched. The CDR3 covers 17 residues. The germline V gene has CDR1 SEHNR and CDR2 FQNEAQ (reference sequence). CDR3 in DNA: TGTGCCAGCAGCCCTAAATACGGGACTAGCGGGGCAGATACGCAGTATTTT. Its protein product is CASSPKYGTSGADTQYF.

The rearrangement links TRBV28 to TRBJ2-7, with D unresolved. With 2 bases removed from V and 0 bases from J, the gap between germline ends came to 14 bases. This CDR3 has 16 amino acids. Germline V gives CDR1 MDHEN, CDR2 SYDVKM. CDR3 sequence reads: CASSLPLEVSSYEQYF. The CDR3 coding sequence is TGTGCCAGCAGTTTACCTCTAGAGGTGAGCTCCTACGAGCAGTACTTC.

The chain recombines TRBV28 with TRBJ1-3; TRBD1 matches at 7 bases. V trimming: 6 bases; J trimming: 3 bases; junction bases outside the gene matches: 8. CDR1 is MDHEN, CDR2 SYDVKM, per germline. The CDR3 is made up of 15 amino acids. CDR3 in DNA: TGTGCCAGCAGCCACAGGGGAGTGGGTGGAAACACCATATATTTT. Protein: CASSHRGVGGNTIYF.

V is TRBV6-2 or TRBV6-3 and J is TRBJ2-7; TRBD1 aligns across 9 bases. Looked up from germline, CDR1 is MNHEY and CDR2 is SVGEGT. Trimming cost V 6 bases and J 3 bases; bases outside gene matches: 6. The CDR3 extends over 14 amino acids. The CDR3 nucleotides are TGTGCCAGCAGACAACAGGGGGCCGACTACGAGCAGTACTTC. This codes for CASRQQGADYEQYF.

This clonotype was detected many times. The V and J genes are TRBV7-9 and TRBJ1-2; D gene ambiguous. This CDR3 has 12 amino acids. The V gene lost 5 bases and the J gene lost 4 bases, with 8 bases spanning the gap. CDR1 and CDR2 (germline): SEHNR, FQNEAQ (reference sequence). CDR3 nucleotide sequence: TGTGCCAGCAGCCAAATCTCCTATGGCTACACCTTC. Encoded protein: CASSQISYGYTF. The full variable domain, rest sourced from reference TRBV7-9 and TRBJ1-2, is DTGVSQNPRHKITKRGQNVTFRCDPISEHNRLYWYRQTLGQGPEFLTYFQNEAQLEKSRLLSDRFSAERPKGSFSTLEIQRTEQGDSAMYLCASSQISYGYTFGSGTRLTVV.

This chain uses TRBV6-5 with TRBJ2-7; TRBD2 aligns across 11 bases. The V segment lost 2 bases and the J segment 6 bases; nucleotides outside the gene matches: 6. Germline CDR1 reads MNHEY; CDR2 reads SVGAGI. The CDR3 spans 15 residues. The DNA for the CDR3 is TGTGCCAGCAGTTACACCCTAGCGGGAGGACGCGAGCAGTACTTC. Protein: CASSYTLAGGREQYF.

This clonotype was recorded at least ten times. The chain links TRBV13 to TRBJ2-7, with D possibly matching TRBD2 (7 bases). Germline loops: CDR1 PRHDT, CDR2 FYEKMQ (reference sequence). The CDR3 is made up of 12 amino acids. Trimming took 6 bases from V and 7 from J, leaving 13 bases between them. This chain's CDR3 is CASSTGGREQYF. Here the CDR3 DNA reads TGTGCCAGCAGTACCGGGGGGCGGGAGCAGTACTTC. The full variable domain, in which reference TRBV13 and TRBJ2-7 provide the parts outside the CDR3, is AAGVIQSPRHLIKEKRETATLKCYPIPRHDTVYWYQQGPGQDPQFLISFYEKMQSDKGSIPDRFSAQQFSDYHSELNMSSLELGDSALYFCASSTGGREQYFGPGTRLTVT.

This clonotype was seen more than once but under ten times. The chain recombines TRBV12-3 or TRBV12-4 with TRBJ2-7; perhaps D is TRBD1 or TRBD2 (5 bases each). Trimming removed 2 bases from V and 5 bases from J, with 7 bases in between. The CDR3 sequence is 12 residues long. The CDR3 DNA reads as TGTGCCAGCAGTTTATGGGGACACGAGCAGTACTTC. This sequence encodes CASSLWGHEQYF.

This clonotype was counted ten times or more. The rearrangement links TRBV4-1 to TRBJ1-5; D remains ambiguous. From germline, CDR1 is MGHRA and CDR2 YSYEKL. V was pared by 1 base and J by 4 bases, with 5 bases between. The CDR3 is 13 amino acids. CDR3 DNA sequence: TGCGCCAGCAGCCAAGTCTTGAATCAGCCCCAGCATTTT. The encoded protein is CASSQVLNQPQHF.